This TCR beta chain was sequenced in a study of early T cells in non-severe SARS-CoV-2 infection. Overall study context: Chains from this unsorted whole-blood bulk RNA could not be paired. Overall study findings and caveats: The VDJdb matching leaned toward anti-spike CD8 responses and overlooked private and CD4 specificities.

Molecules of cDNA were individually given unique molecular identifiers that were attached to them. TCRdb itself ran the 5' RACE reads through MiXCR, one entry per CDR3 protein. In the table there are roughly 50,000 distinct CDR3 sequences, around 8% of which are singletons. This clonotype was detected only a few times. Its target is not known. V was pared by 1 base and J by 7 bases, with 5 bases of the junction left unmatched. The CDR3 totals 15 residues. Germline-derived CDR1 and CDR2 are SNHLY and FYNNEI. This clonotype was obtained from an adult who was a healthcare worker with PCR-confirmed SARS-CoV-2 infection or an uninfected control (not recorded which). Material for sequencing was whole blood. The chain recombines TRBV2 with TRBJ2-1; 9 bases are shared with TRBD1. The CDR3 sequence is CASSEGTGELNEQFF. CDR3 bases: TGTGCCAGCAGTGAAGGGACAGGGGAGCTGAATGAGCAGTTCTTC.